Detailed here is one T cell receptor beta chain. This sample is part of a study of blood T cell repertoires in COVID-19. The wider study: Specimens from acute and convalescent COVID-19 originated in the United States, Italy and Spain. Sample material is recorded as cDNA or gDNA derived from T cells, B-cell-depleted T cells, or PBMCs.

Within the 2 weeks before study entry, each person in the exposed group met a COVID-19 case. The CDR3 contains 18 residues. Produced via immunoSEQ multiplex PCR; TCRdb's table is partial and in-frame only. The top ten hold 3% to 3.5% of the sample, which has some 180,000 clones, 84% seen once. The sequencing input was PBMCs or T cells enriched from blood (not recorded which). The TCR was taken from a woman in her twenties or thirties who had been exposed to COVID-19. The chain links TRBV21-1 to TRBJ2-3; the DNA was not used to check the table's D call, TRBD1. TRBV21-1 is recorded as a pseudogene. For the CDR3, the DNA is TGTGCCAGCAGCCTCATAAAGCGGGACAGGGCCCATGGAGATACGCAGTATTTT. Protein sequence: CASSLIKRDRAHGDTQYF.